This T cell receptor beta chain stems from a study of low-dose radiotherapy and immunotherapy resistance in tumors. V was trimmed by 8 bases and J by 11 bases, leaving 19 bases between them. Per germline, CDR1 MDHEN and CDR2 SYDVKM. The CDR3 runs 13 residues. Amplification of TCRs used a constant-region primer and V-primer adapter for roughly 20 PCR cycles. TCRdb called the reads again in MiXCR, with one record for every CDR3 protein. The sample comprises roughly 46,000 distinct CDR3 sequences, 12% of which are singletons, and 5.5% to 8% rests with the top ten. This clonotype was seen ten or more times. The time point: before trial treatment. Advanced solid tumors lacking tumor-infiltrating lymphocytes characterized eligible patients.

Here the sequenced sample was PBMCs, taken before treatment. The rearrangement links TRBV28 to TRBJ1-5, with unresolved D. This sequence was found in a female donor with ovarian cancer. The CDR3 spells CASGRPSARAQHF. The DNA of the CDR3 is TGTGCCAGCGGCAGGCCATCGGCTCGGGCCCAGCATTTT.